A single sample gave rise to the 13 T cell receptor beta chains below, sequenced in a study of technical replicates of blood from a few donors. Method: immunoSEQ multiplex PCR; TCRdb's copy keeps in-frame clones and lacks some. The sample holds about 69,000 clones, about 90% seen once. Sample: PBMCs. The receptors were gathered from a human donor in good health. Some clones in this sample may be carry-over from other donors' samples.

J is TRBJ2-3 and V is TRBV2; the D gene is possibly TRBD2 (7 bases). This CDR3 is 18 amino acids long. The germline gives CDR1 SNHLY, CDR2 FYNNEI. V gave up 7 bases and J gave up 4 bases, with 27 bases separating them. CDR3 DNA sequence: TGTGCCAGCACACTCTCATACCTCCTTAGGGGGGGGCCAGATACGCAGTATTTT. Amino acid sequence: CASTLSYLLRGGPDTQYF.

The genes are TRBV6-5 and TRBJ2-7; 10 bases map to TRBD1. From germline, CDR1 is MNHEY and CDR2 SVGAGI. After removal of 7 bases from V and 3 bases from J, the junction contained 3 bases not matched to a gene. CDR3 length: 13 amino acids. The CDR3 loop is CASTRTGGYEQYF. DNA of the CDR3: TGTGCCAGCACCCGGACAGGGGGCTACGAGCAGTACTTC.

This chain links TRBV27 with TRBJ1-1, with 11 bases fitting TRBD1. The length of the CDR3 is 15 residues. J was trimmed by 5 bases and V by 6 bases; bases with no gene match: 8. Germline V gene lookup returns CDR1 MNHEY and CDR2 SMNVEV (reference sequence). The CDR3 spells CASRSGTGGVTEAFF. The CDR3 DNA reads as TGTGCCAGCAGGTCCGGGACAGGGGGTGTTACTGAAGCTTTCTTT.

This chain uses TRBV4-1 with TRBJ1-1, with 7 bases that match TRBD1. With V trimmed by 2 bases and J by 1 base, 4 bases remained unmatched. Germline CDR1 and CDR2: MGHRA and YSYEKL. The CDR3 contains 15 residues. The CDR3 spells CASSQITGENTEAFF. CDR3 nucleotide sequence: TGCGCCAGCAGCCAAATTACAGGGGAGAACACTGAAGCTTTCTTT.

The V and J genes are TRBV7-7 and TRBJ2-1; no definite D call. The germline V gene encodes CDR1 SSHAT and CDR2 FNYEAQ (reference sequence). This CDR3 is built from 8 residues. CDR3 coding DNA: TGTGACCAGATTCAGCAGTTCTTC. Protein: CDQIQQFF. The complete variable domain, with remaining parts taken from reference TRBV7-7 and TRBJ2-1, reads GAGVSQSPRYKVTKRGQDVTLRCDPISSHATLYWYQQALGQGPEFLTYFNYEAQPDKSGLPSDRFSAERPEGSISTLTIQRTEQRDSAMYRCDQIQQFFGPGTRLTVL.

J is TRBJ1-1 and V is TRBV10-3; no reliable D call. Per the germline V gene, CDR1 is ENHRY and CDR2 is SYGVKD. This CDR3 has 12 amino acids. V lost 3 bases and J 2 bases, leaving 4 bases between the germline ends. The chain's CDR3 is CAISDINTEAFF. CDR3 coding DNA: TGTGCCATCAGTGACATTAACACTGAAGCTTTCTTT.

This chain uses TRBV6-1 with TRBJ1-4; unclear D gene. The germline V gene has CDR1 MNHNS and CDR2 SASEGT. Trimming removed 6 bases at V and 8 bases at J, with 10 bases between. The CDR3 length is 12 residues. The CDR3 nucleotides are TGTGCCAGCAGACCGTTCGAGGAAAAACTGTTTTTT. This translates into CASRPFEEKLFF.

The chain recombines TRBV7-2 with TRBJ2-3; tentative D call: TRBD1 (5 bases). Deletions cut 2 bases from V and 6 bases from J, with 18 bases between. Germline lookup yields CDR1 SGHTA and CDR2 FQGNSA. The length of the CDR3 is 16 residues. For the CDR3, the DNA is TGTGCCAGCAGCTTAAGGGGCCCAGGTGCCGGCGATACGCAGTATTTT. It translates to CASSLRGPGAGDTQYF.

This chain links TRBV5-6 with TRBJ2-7; unclear D gene. Trimming removed 2 bases from V and 4 bases from J, with 16 bases in between. Germline assignment: CDR1 SGHDT and CDR2 YYEEEE. CDR3 length: 15 residues. Written as DNA, the CDR3 is TGTGCCAGCAGCTTCTACAGTGATACTGGGTACGAGCAGTACTTC. It translates to CASSFYSDTGYEQYF.

The chain recombines TRBV7-3 with TRBJ1-1, with no clear D. V shed 2 bases and J shed 1 base, with 5 bases lying between them. Germline CDR1 reads SGHTA; CDR2 reads FQGTGA. The CDR3 has 13 amino acids. The CDR3 bases are TGTGCCAGCAGCTTAGGCAAGAACACTGAAGCTTTCTTT. Protein: CASSLGKNTEAFF.

V usage is TRBV7-9 and J usage is TRBJ2-3, with 13 bases that match TRBD2. The CDR3 has 15 residues. The J segment lost 9 bases and the V segment lost 4 bases, leaving 7 bases of the junction unmatched. CDR1 is SEHNR and CDR2 is FQNEAQ in the germline V gene (reference sequence). DNA for the CDR3: TGTGCCAGCAGCTCCCGGACTAGCGGGGGCCAGACGCAGTATTTT. Its translation: CASSSRTSGGQTQYF.

V usage is TRBV9 and J usage is TRBJ2-1, with 7 nucleotides matching TRBD2. CDR3 size: 15 residues. Trimming at V came to 3 bases and at J to 0 bases, leaving 3 bases not matched to a gene. Per the germline V gene, CDR1 is SGDLS and CDR2 is YYNGEE. In DNA form, the CDR3 reads TGTGCCAGCAGCGCCGGGGGGAGCTCCTACAATGAGCAGTTCTTC. Its translation is CASSAGGSSYNEQFF. The full variable domain, in which reference TRBV9 and TRBJ2-1 provide the parts outside the CDR3, is DSGVTQTPKHLITATGQRVTLRCSPRSGDLSVYWYQQSLDQGLQFLIQYYNGEERAKGNILERFSAQQFPDLHSELNLSSLELGDSALYFCASSAGGSSYNEQFFGPGTRLTVL.

The chain has TRBV18 and TRBJ1-2; 8 nucleotides line up with TRBD1. Trimming took 2 bases from V and 5 from J; bases not matched to a gene: 10. This CDR3 spans 16 amino acids. Germline loops: CDR1 KGHSH, CDR2 LQKENI. CDR3 amino acids: CASSPVQDRDFYGYTF. Written as DNA, the CDR3 is TGTGCCAGCTCACCAGTCCAGGACAGGGATTTTTATGGCTACACCTTC. The variable domain in full, with the rest retrieved from reference TRBV18 and TRBJ1-2, is NAGVMQNPRHLVRRRGQEARLRCSPMKGHSHVYWYRQLPEEGLKFMVYLQKENIIDESGMPKERFSAEFPKEGPSILRIQQVVRGDSAAYFCASSPVQDRDFYGYTFGSGTRLTVV.